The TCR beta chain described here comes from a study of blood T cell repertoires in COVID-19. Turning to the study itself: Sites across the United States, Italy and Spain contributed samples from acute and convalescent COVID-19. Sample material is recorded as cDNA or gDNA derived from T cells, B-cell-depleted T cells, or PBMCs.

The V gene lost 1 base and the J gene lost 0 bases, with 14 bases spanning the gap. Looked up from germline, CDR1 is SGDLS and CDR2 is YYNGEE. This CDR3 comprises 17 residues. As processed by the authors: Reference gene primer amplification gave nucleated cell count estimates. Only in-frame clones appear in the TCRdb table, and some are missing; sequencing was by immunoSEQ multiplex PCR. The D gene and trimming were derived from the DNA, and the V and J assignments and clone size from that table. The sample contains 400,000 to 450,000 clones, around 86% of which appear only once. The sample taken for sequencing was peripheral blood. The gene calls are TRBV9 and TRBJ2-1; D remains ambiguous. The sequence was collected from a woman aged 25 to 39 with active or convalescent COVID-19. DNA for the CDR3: TGTGCCAGCAGCGTAAATATTCGGTCGAGCTCCTACAATGAGCAGTTCTTC. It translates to CASSVNIRSSSYNEQFF.